The 23 T cell receptor beta chains in this list originate from one sample, sequenced in a study of identical twins. One entry per CDR3 protein results from TCRdb running MiXCR on the 5' RACE reads. The sample consists of approximately 600,000 distinct CDR3 sequences, over 8.5% of them appearing once. This same sample was also part of a study on yellow fever vaccine responses in identical twins.

Sample: PBMCs. Every receptor here comes from a woman under 30 in good health.

The chain uses TRBV29-1 and TRBJ2-1, with TRBD2 identical over 11 bases. There are 15 residues in the CDR3. Germline V gives CDR1 SQVTM, CDR2 ANQGSEA. V lost 6 bases to trimming and J lost 0 bases; unmatched junction nucleotides: 4. The CDR3 sequence is CSVAGTSGSYNEQFF. CDR3 nucleotides: TGCAGCGTAGCCGGGACTAGCGGCTCCTACAATGAGCAGTTCTTC.

A few counts support this clonotype. CDR3 region: CSATKTGGGQETQYF. The CDR3 region has the DNA TGCAGTGCCACCAAGACAGGGGGCGGCCAAGAGACCCAGTACTTC. The gene calls are TRBV20-1 and TRBJ2-5, with 10 nucleotides matching TRBD1. V trimming: 6 bases; J trimming: 1 base; junction bases outside the gene matches: 8. CDR1 is DFQATT, CDR2 SNEGSKA, per germline (reference sequence). The CDR3 is 15 amino acids.

This chain joins TRBV6-2 or TRBV6-3 and TRBJ2-1; the D is unclear. V was clipped by 7 bases and J by 3 bases, with 13 bases between them. CDR1 is MNHEY, CDR2 SVGEGT, per germline. CDR3 size: 14 residues. CDR3 in amino acids: CASNPTTLYNEQFF. The DNA of the CDR3 is TGTGCCAGCAATCCGACCACCCTCTACAATGAGCAGTTCTTC.

This clonotype was detected many times. The rearrangement joins TRBV24-1 to TRBJ2-3, with D maybe TRBD2 (6 bases). V lost 6 bases, J lost 6 bases, and 15 bases lay in between. The CDR3 loop spans 14 amino acids. Looked up from germline, CDR1 is KGHDR and CDR2 is SFDVKD. The CDR3 here is CATSLTGSWDTQYF. DNA for the CDR3: TGTGCCACCAGTCTGACCGGGAGTTGGGATACGCAGTATTTT.

The chain combines TRBV27 with TRBJ2-3, with 8 bases lining up with TRBD2. With 5 bases clipped from V and 3 bases from J, the junction kept 7 bases outside the gene matches. Per germline, CDR1 MNHEY and CDR2 SMNVEV (reference sequence). The CDR3 runs 15 residues. The CDR3 sequence: CASSPGTSVTDTQYF. As DNA, the CDR3 is TGTGCCAGCAGTCCCGGGACTAGTGTAACAGATACGCAGTATTTT.

This chain uses TRBV7-6 with TRBJ2-3; D might be TRBD2 (6 bases). V was shortened by 1 base and J by 4 bases, with 15 bases between the two germline ends. Germline assignment: CDR1 SGHVS and CDR2 FNYEAQ. The CDR3 is made up of 16 amino acids. DNA of the CDR3: TGTGCCAGCAGCTTAGGGGCCGGGAGTTTATCAGATACGCAGTATTTT. This encodes CASSLGAGSLSDTQYF.

The CDR3 here is CASSLSYSQNTEAFF. The CDR3 DNA follows: TGTGCCAGCAGCCTTAGTTACTCCCAGAACACTGAAGCTTTCTTT. The V and J genes are TRBV3-1 and TRBJ1-1; D uncertain. This CDR3 comprises 15 residues. Per the germline V gene, CDR1 is LGHDT and CDR2 is YNNKEL (reference sequence). Trimming stripped 4 bases from V and 1 base from J, with 13 bases between.

This clonotype was counted many times. The chain is built from TRBV7-8 and TRBJ2-7; the D is unclear. Germline V CDR1 and CDR2: SGHVS, FQNEAQ. Trimming removed 0 bases from V and 2 bases from J, with 11 bases in between. The CDR3 contains 15 residues. The CDR3 loop is CASSLAQGATYEQYF. The CDR3 DNA sequence: TGTGCCAGCAGCTTAGCGCAAGGTGCAACCTACGAGCAGTACTTC.

This clonotype was picked up a small number of times. The rearrangement joins TRBV28 to TRBJ1-1, with TRBD1 matching over 9 bases. Germline assignment: CDR1 MDHEN and CDR2 SYDVKM. After removal of 6 bases from V and 5 bases from J, the junction contained 4 bases not matched to a gene. The CDR3 is 13 amino acids. This chain's CDR3 is CASRTGGHTEAFF. DNA for the CDR3: TGTGCCAGCAGGACAGGGGGACATACTGAAGCTTTCTTT.

The V gene is TRBV9, the J gene TRBJ2-2; D gene uncertain. This CDR3 is 16 amino acids long. V was pared by 0 bases and J by 0 bases, with 9 bases between. Looked up from germline, CDR1 is SGDLS and CDR2 is YYNGEE. CDR3 in amino acids: CASSVGTQTNTGELFF. In nucleotides, the CDR3 is TGTGCCAGCAGCGTAGGGACCCAGACGAACACCGGGGAGCTGTTTTTT.

Many counts were recorded for this clonotype. This chain uses TRBV29-1 with TRBJ2-7, with D possibly TRBD2 on 5 matching bases. This CDR3 is 13 amino acids long. The ends were cut back, 6 bases at V and 2 bases at J, with 14 bases in the middle. CDR1 and CDR2 from the germline V gene are SQVTM and ANQGSEA. CDR3 sequence reads: CSVGLLSAYEQYF. The CDR3 DNA follows: TGCAGCGTCGGACTTCTAAGCGCCTACGAGCAGTACTTC.

The rearrangement joins TRBV3-1 to TRBJ2-1; 8 nucleotides align to TRBD2. V dropped 0 bases and J dropped 2; count of bases not matched to a gene: 6. CDR1 is LGHDT, CDR2 YNNKEL, per germline (reference sequence). There are 17 residues in the CDR3. CDR3 amino acids: CASSQDWRGVAYNEQFF. CDR3 nucleotide sequence: TGTGCCAGCAGCCAAGATTGGCGGGGGGTCGCCTACAATGAGCAGTTCTTC.

This chain joins TRBV12-3 or TRBV12-4 and TRBJ1-2; TRBD1 matches at 7 bases. The CDR3 spans 14 residues. Losses at the gene ends were 6 bases for V and 6 bases for J; bases not matched to a gene: 10. The DNA for the CDR3 is TGTGCCAGCAGGCCCCGGACAGGAGCCCATGGCTACACCTTC. Translation: CASRPRTGAHGYTF.

This chain links TRBV7-8 with TRBJ2-3; possibly TRBD2 for D (6 bases). The CDR3 loop spans 15 amino acids. V shed 1 base and J shed 4 bases, with 12 bases lying between them. Germline assignment: CDR1 SGHVS and CDR2 FQNEAQ. This CDR3 is CASSLGGVGPDTQYF. DNA for the CDR3: TGTGCCAGCAGCTTAGGGGGGGTTGGCCCAGATACGCAGTATTTT.

This clonotype was observed many times. The genes are TRBV7-9 and TRBJ1-1; TRBD1 agrees at 9 bases. CDR3 length: 16 residues. The trim removed 4 bases at V and 5 bases at J, leaving 11 bases unmatched. Per germline, CDR1 SEHNR and CDR2 FQNEAQ (reference sequence). CDR3 sequence: CASSSGTGMSGTEAFF. CDR3 in DNA: TGTGCCAGCAGCTCAGGGACAGGGATGTCGGGGACTGAAGCTTTCTTT.

This clonotype occurred many times. The DNA of the CDR3 is TGCGCCAGCAGCTCCCGTCGAGGGACAAGAGATTTGACCCAGTACTTC. This gives the protein CASSSRRGTRDLTQYF. This rearrangement joins TRBV5-1 to TRBJ2-5; a possible D gene is TRBD1 (6 bases). Deletions cut 3 bases from V and 7 bases from J, with 22 bases between. The CDR3 spans 16 residues. Germline CDR1 SGHRS, CDR2 YFSETQ.

This clonotype has a handful of counts. The chain combines TRBV6-2 or TRBV6-3 with TRBJ2-7; tentative D call: TRBD1 (5 bases). V was shortened by 2 bases and J by 7 bases, with 18 bases between the two germline ends. The germline V gene has CDR1 MNHEY and CDR2 SVGEGT. The CDR3 sequence is 15 residues long. The CDR3 DNA reads TGTGCCAGCAGTTACATAACCGACAGCCCCGGGGAGCAGTACTTC. It specifies CASSYITDSPGEQYF.

This clonotype appeared a few times. The chain has TRBV6-5 and TRBJ2-2, with 10 bases fitting TRBD1. The V gene end was trimmed by 0 bases and the J gene end by 3 bases; junction bases not matched to a gene: 4. This CDR3 is built from 17 residues. CDR1 and CDR2 (germline): MNHEY, SVGAGI. This CDR3 reads CASSYSTGGTYTGELFF. The CDR3 coding sequence is TGTGCCAGCAGTTACTCGACAGGGGGCACTTACACCGGGGAGCTGTTTTTT.

This clonotype came up a few times. This chain connects TRBV20-1 to TRBJ2-1; 10 nucleotides match TRBD1. The J segment lost 9 bases and the V segment lost 6 bases, leaving 20 bases of the junction unmatched. CDR1 is DFQATT and CDR2 is SNEGSKA in the germline V gene (reference sequence). This CDR3 region has 17 residues. CDR3 amino acids: CSADRGVGGSYRGEQFF. DNA of the CDR3: TGCAGTGCGGACAGGGGGGTTGGCGGTAGTTATCGTGGTGAGCAGTTCTTC.

The chain employs TRBV7-6 and TRBJ1-4; D uncertain. V lost 5 bases to trimming and J lost 2 bases, with 12 bases between them. This CDR3 spans 15 amino acids. Per germline, CDR1 SGHVS and CDR2 FNYEAQ. As DNA, the CDR3 is TGTGCCAGCAGCCCCCCGGGTGACACTAATGAAAAACTGTTTTTT. Translated, it gives CASSPPGDTNEKLFF.

This rearrangement joins TRBV7-2 to TRBJ1-6; unclear D gene. There are 14 residues in the CDR3. Germline V gene data show CDR1 as SGHTA and CDR2 as FQGNSA. V lost 5 bases and J 4 bases, leaving 9 bases between the germline ends. The CDR3 protein is CASSPITYNSPLHF. The DNA for the CDR3 is TGTGCCAGCAGCCCCATCACATATAATTCACCCCTCCACTTT.

At least ten counts were recorded for this clonotype. The chain combines TRBV12-3 or TRBV12-4 with TRBJ2-5; 9 bases fit TRBD2. The CDR3 extends over 15 amino acids. V lost 3 bases to trimming and J lost 2 bases; unmatched junction nucleotides: 4. The CDR3 is CASSLGGGAQETQYF. Here the CDR3 DNA reads TGTGCCAGCAGTTTGGGCGGGGGGGCTCAAGAGACCCAGTACTTC.

The chain couples TRBV15 to TRBJ2-3; 8 positions agree with TRBD2. CDR1 is LNHNV, CDR2 YYDKDF, per germline (reference sequence). The CDR3 runs 16 residues. V dropped 2 bases and J dropped 0; count of bases not matched to a gene: 4. This chain's CDR3 is CATSRQTSASTDTQYF. The CDR3 nucleotides read TGTGCCACCAGCAGACAGACTAGCGCTAGCACAGATACGCAGTATTTT.